The TCR beta chain under discussion was sequenced for a study of Ad26.COV2.S vaccination and SARS-CoV-2 variants (dated by TCRdb to the early 2020s). At the level of the whole study: TCRbeta repertoire sequencing served as the tool for gauging how specific and how broad the SARS-CoV-2-reactive T cell receptors were following Ad26.COV2.S vaccination. A total of around 32 samples were included in the TCR-sequenced set, comprising approximately 20 Ad26.COV2.S vaccine recipients, 5 placebo recipients and 8 SARS-CoV-2 convalescent individuals.

The investigation overall reported the following: The authors noted that the TCR breadth and depth analyses may have underestimated total T cell responses. Vaccine and placebo recipients had similar non-spike TCR breadth, a finding consistent with the vaccine containing only spike. Higher spike-specific TCR breadth was observed in Ad26.COV2.S recipients than in placebo recipients (P = 0.0014). After vaccination, spike-specific CD8+ and CD4+ T cell responses were reported to show substantial breadth.

Looking up the germline V gene yields CDR1 MGHRA and CDR2 YSYEKL. The CDR3 runs 16 amino acids, cysteine and phenylalanine included. Only the CDR3 portion is preserved as DNA: 48 bases, with reading frame beginning at the first base. V and J are truncated by 3 bases and 0 bases respectively, leaving an intervening sequence of 14 bases. Per the publication, the time point label means: individuals recovered from natural SARS-CoV-2 infection. The immunoSEQ Assay was used to sequence TCRbeta CDR3 regions. After extraction, genomic DNA underwent amplification by bias-controlled multiplex PCR, followed by high-throughput sequencing. Per the source publication's procedure: To quantify the absolute abundance of each unique TCRbeta CDR3 region, sequences were collapsed and filtered. T cell fraction was estimated by normalization of TCRbeta template counts to usable DNA, with usable DNA being measured through amplification of reference genes present in all nucleated cells. Repertoire TCRs were annotated as SARS-CoV-2-specific when V gene, CDR3 amino acid sequence and J gene were exactly matched to a known reactive TCR set. The reference SARS-CoV-2 TCR set came from MIRA and was filtered for enrichment in COVID-19-positive ImmuneCODE repertoires, removing public or cross-reactive TCRs. Using the MIRA antigens, annotated TCRs were further analysed by specific ORF or by position within an ORF. Breadth was defined as the number of annotated unique rearrangements divided by the total number of unique productive rearrangements, and depth was defined as the summed frequency of the annotated unique rearrangements. Two-sided Wilcoxon rank-sum tests were applied when comparing TCR breadth between groups. TCRdb obtained this table from immuneACCESS and retained in-frame rearrangements with V and J assigned. These tables miss some clones; where compared with another copy, unresolved V genes account for less than half of the shortfall, and the remainder is unexplained. That table supplies the V and J calls and clone size; D and trimming were determined from the DNA. This sample has over 110,000 clones in its table, and just over 85% of those were observed once. Of the sample, more than 4.5% falls within the top ten clones.

Turning to this clone: This receptor's antigen is unknown. No per-base quality is available; no much larger clone lies one base away.

Sequences were derived from peripheral blood, sampled after recovery from COVID-19. The receptor was derived from a human donor who had recovered from COVID-19. The chain links TRBV4-1 with TRBJ1-1, with the D gene uncertain. The base sequence is TGCGCCAGCAGCCAGGGGAGGGAAAACATGAACACTGAAGCTTTCTTT. Translated, this gives CASSQGRENMNTEAFF.